These 31 T cell receptor beta chains were sequenced from one sample in a study of cytomegalovirus exposure and HLA in healthy donors. PCR involved 60 Vbeta and 13 Jbeta primers. Profiling relied on immunoSEQ multiplex PCR, and the TCRdb table lists in-frame clones only, not all of them. Here the sample spans some 150,000 clones, roughly 80% being singletons. Sequences were obtained from PBMCs. Receptor source: a man aged 25 to 40 in good health and CMV-seropositive.

This clone turned up a few times. The chain has TRBV25-1 and TRBJ2-5, with a weak D call TRBD1 (5 bases). Matching the DNA end better, TRBJ2-7 makes the J call doubtful. CDR1 is MGHDK and CDR2 is SYGVNS in the germline V gene. The CDR3 has 12 residues. The CDR3 is CASSATGYEQYF. CDR3 sequence (DNA): TGTGCCAGCAGTGCTACAGGTTACGAGCAGTACTTC.

The chain combines TRBV11-2 with TRBJ1-1; 8 bases agree with TRBD1. With V trimmed by 0 bases and J by 10 bases, 4 bases remained unmatched. The germline V gene encodes CDR1 SGHAT and CDR2 FQNNGV. This CDR3 is built from 13 residues. The CDR3 sequence is CASSLETGVGAFF. The CDR3 DNA is TGTGCCAGCAGCTTAGAGACAGGGGTTGGAGCTTTCTTT.

CDR3 in amino acids: CASGGQGLEETQYF. As DNA, the CDR3 is TGCGCCAGCGGCGGACAGGGGTTAGAAGAGACCCAGTACTTC. The chain links TRBV5-1 to TRBJ2-5; TRBD1 aligns across 9 bases. This CDR3 region has 14 residues. V was clipped by 7 bases and J by 3 bases; unmatched bases: 7. Germline V gene data show CDR1 as SGHRS and CDR2 as YFSETQ.

V usage is TRBV7-9 and J usage is TRBJ2-4; 7 positions agree with TRBD2. The CDR3 is 18 residues long. The V and J ends lost 0 bases and 0 bases, in that order; junction bases with no gene match: 8. Germline V gives CDR1 SEHNR, CDR2 FQNEAQ (reference sequence). The CDR3 region is CASSLAAGGGLAKNIQYF. The DNA of the CDR3 is TGTGCCAGCAGCTTAGCAGCTGGGGGGGGACTAGCCAAAAACATTCAGTACTTC.

This clone has a handful of counts. V gene TRBV25-1 combines with J gene TRBJ1-6; no reliable D call. The length of the CDR3 is 14 residues. The V end lost 7 bases, the J end lost 9 bases, and 16 bases lay between the germline ends. Germline values: CDR1 MGHDK, CDR2 SYGVNS. As DNA, the CDR3 is TGTGCCAGCACAGCCGGCCAGGTCGGTTCACCCCTCCACTTT. It is translated as CASTAGQVGSPLHF.

The chain links TRBV27 to TRBJ2-3; D gene unclear. V was cut by 1 base and J by 2 bases, with 10 bases left in between. CDR1 and CDR2 from the germline V gene are MNHEY and SMNVEV (reference sequence). The CDR3 runs 15 residues. CDR3 in DNA: TGTGCCAGCAGTTTATTGTCGTCTATCACAGATACGCAGTATTTT. Translated: CASSLLSSITDTQYF.

This clone was seen a few times. The CDR3 protein is CASSVTGDAAFF. The CDR3 DNA sequence: TGTGCCAGCAGCGTAACAGGGGATGCAGCTTTCTTT. V gene TRBV5-4 combines with J gene TRBJ1-1, with 7 bases fitting TRBD1. Losses at the gene ends were 4 bases for V and 10 bases for J; bases not matched to a gene: 7. Germline assignment: CDR1 SGHNT and CDR2 YYREEE (reference sequence). The CDR3 has 12 residues.

In its sample, this clone was seen a few times. The chain employs TRBV19 and TRBJ1-1, with D unclear. Trimming shortened V by 5 bases and J by 1 base, and 8 bases separated the two germline ends. The germline V gene encodes CDR1 LNHDA and CDR2 SQIVND (reference sequence). This CDR3 has 13 residues. CDR3 loop: CASSVYGNTEAFF. The DNA for the CDR3 is TGTGCCAGTAGTGTATACGGGAACACTGAAGCTTTCTTT.

The rearrangement uses TRBV6-1 and TRBJ1-3, with 9 bases identical to TRBD1. The germline V gene encodes CDR1 MNHNS and CDR2 SASEGT. This CDR3 has 15 amino acids. J was trimmed by 3 bases and V by 4 bases; bases with no gene match: 4. The CDR3 region has the DNA TGTGCCAGCAGTGGGGACAGGGCGTTTGGAAACACCATATATTTT. It yields the protein CASSGDRAFGNTIYF.

V usage is TRBV6-5 and J usage is TRBJ2-2; perhaps TRBD2 as D (6 bases). Deletions cut 0 bases from V and 5 bases from J, with 13 bases between. The CDR3 has 16 amino acids. Germline V lookup: CDR1 MNHEY, CDR2 SVGAGI. CDR3 amino acids: CASSYSFPRGTGELFF. CDR3 sequence (DNA): TGTGCCAGCAGTTACTCATTTCCCCGGGGGACCGGGGAGCTGTTTTTT.

The gene calls are TRBV28 and TRBJ2-7; possible D gene TRBD1, 6 bases. Germline-derived CDR1 and CDR2 are MDHEN and SYDVKM. CDR3 length: 13 amino acids. V lost 6 bases to trimming and J lost 2 bases, with 11 bases between them. CDR3 coding DNA: TGTGCCAGCAGAGTGCAGGGGCCCTACGAGCAGTACTTC. Its protein is CASRVQGPYEQYF.

A few counts support this clone. This chain links TRBV13 with TRBJ1-5, with 9 bases identical to TRBD1. The germline V gene has CDR1 PRHDT and CDR2 FYEKMQ (reference sequence). V shed 7 bases and J 0 bases; nucleotides not matched to a gene: 10. The CDR3 has 17 amino acids. The CDR3 coding sequence is TGTGCCAGCAATAATACAGGGGGCGAAAGTAGCAATCAGCCCCAGCATTTT. This translates into CASNNTGGESSNQPQHF. The variable domain in full, with the rest retrieved from reference TRBV13 and TRBJ1-5, is AAGVIQSPRHLIKEKRETATLKCYPIPRHDTVYWYQQGPGQDPQFLISFYEKMQSDKGSIPDRFSAQQFSDYHSELNMSSLELGDSALYFCASNNTGGESSNQPQHFGDGTRLSIL.

This chain connects TRBV28 to TRBJ1-1, with 7 bases that match TRBD1. Unmatched junction bases numbered 15, after V lost 7 bases and J lost 4 bases. The CDR3 loop spans 16 amino acids. Germline V gives CDR1 MDHEN, CDR2 SYDVKM. The CDR3: CASIPGQAFFSTEAFF. CDR3 nucleotides: TGTGCCAGCATACCCGGACAGGCCTTTTTTAGCACTGAAGCTTTCTTT. The variable domain in full, with the rest retrieved from reference TRBV28 and TRBJ1-1, is DVKVTQSSRYLVKRTGEKVFLECVQDMDHENMFWYRQDPGLGLRLIYFSYDVKMKEKGDIPEGYSVSREKKERFSLILESASTNQTSMYLCASIPGQAFFSTEAFFGQGTRLTVV.

As concerns this clone: One junction end does not reproduce the germline sequence, and a read error may be involved. The chain has TRBV7-9 and TRBJ2-3, with unresolved D. Per germline, CDR1 SEHNR and CDR2 FQNEAQ (reference sequence). This CDR3 has 15 amino acids. CDR3 sequence reads: CSSSLVQEPTDTQYF. In DNA form, the CDR3 reads TGTTCCAGCAGCTTAGTTCAGGAACCCACAGATACGCAGTATTTT.

This sequence joins TRBV28 and TRBJ2-7; the match to TRBD1 covers 7 bases. Germline CDR1 is MDHEN and CDR2 is SYDVKM. With 5 bases clipped from V and 2 bases from J, the junction kept 12 bases outside the gene matches. The CDR3 totals 16 residues. The CDR3 here is CASSTDRVFVAYEQYF. The CDR3, as DNA: TGTGCCAGCAGTACCGACAGGGTTTTTGTGGCCTACGAGCAGTACTTC.

V is TRBV6-1 and J is TRBJ2-5; no definite D call. V was cut by 2 bases and J by 0 bases, with 13 bases left in between. From germline, CDR1 is MNHNS and CDR2 SASEGT. This CDR3 spans 16 amino acids. DNA for the CDR3: TGTGCCAGCAGTGAATTGCAAGCTTTATACCAAGAGACCCAGTACTTC. As protein: CASSELQALYQETQYF.

The genes are TRBV13 and TRBJ2-7; D ambiguous. The CDR3 is made up of 14 amino acids. Germline V gives CDR1 PRHDT, CDR2 FYEKMQ (reference sequence). The V end lost 5 bases, the J end lost 2 bases, and 13 bases lay between the germline ends. CDR3 loop: CASSVFSMAYEQYF. The CDR3 DNA reads TGTGCCAGCAGCGTATTCAGTATGGCCTACGAGCAGTACTTC.

V usage is TRBV6-1 and J usage is TRBJ2-1; TRBD2 matches at 9 bases. J lost 2 bases, V lost 5 bases, and 4 bases had no gene match. The CDR3 totals 15 residues. The germline gives CDR1 MNHNS, CDR2 SASEGT. CDR3 sequence reads: CASSRIAGAYNEQFF. DNA of the CDR3: TGTGCCAGCAGTCGGATAGCGGGGGCCTACAATGAGCAGTTCTTC.

CDR3 loop: CASSLVQGAREQYF. The CDR3 DNA sequence: TGTGCCAGCAGCTTAGTGCAGGGGGCTAGGGAGCAGTACTTC. This sequence joins TRBV11-2 and TRBJ2-7; TRBD1 aligns across 8 bases. CDR1 and CDR2 (germline): SGHAT, FQNNGV. The CDR3 is made up of 14 amino acids. V shed 1 base and J 7 bases; nucleotides not matched to a gene: 6.

This chain uses TRBV18 with TRBJ1-1; 9 nucleotides align to TRBD1. This CDR3 contains 15 residues. Per the germline V gene, CDR1 is KGHSH and CDR2 is LQKENI. The ends lost 6 bases at V and 4 bases at J; junction bases unmatched: 9. CDR3 sequence reads: CASSPGTGTGTEAFF. CDR3 bases: TGTGCCAGCTCCCCAGGGACAGGGACGGGCACTGAAGCTTTCTTT.

This clone has only a few counts. This sequence joins TRBV9 and TRBJ1-1; a weak D match, TRBD1 (5 bases). Germline CDR1 SGDLS, CDR2 YYNGEE. V lost 4 bases and J 5 bases, leaving 12 bases between the germline ends. The CDR3 has 13 amino acids. The CDR3 protein is CASSTIGHTEAFF. The CDR3 DNA reads TGTGCCAGCAGCACCATAGGACATACTGAAGCTTTCTTT. Looking up the rest from reference TRBV9 and TRBJ1-1 gives the full variable domain: DSGVTQTPKHLITATGQRVTLRCSPRSGDLSVYWYQQSLDQGLQFLIQYYNGEERAKGNILERFSAQQFPDLHSELNLSSLELGDSALYFCASSTIGHTEAFFGQGTRLTVV.

V gene TRBV29-1 combines with J gene TRBJ2-5, with D possibly matching TRBD2 (5 bases). V was cut by 4 bases and J by 4 bases, with 16 bases left in between. Germline V gene lookup returns CDR1 SQVTM and CDR2 ANQGSEA. This CDR3 has 14 amino acids. This CDR3 is CSVVPLASVETQYF. CDR3 in DNA: TGCAGCGTTGTTCCTCTAGCTTCTGTAGAGACCCAGTACTTC.

The CDR3 here is CASSVRLAGGYNEQFF. Written as DNA, the CDR3 is TGTGCCAGTAGTGTAAGACTAGCGGGGGGATACAATGAGCAGTTCTTC. V is TRBV19 and J is TRBJ2-1; 13 nucleotides align to TRBD2. The germline V gene encodes CDR1 LNHDA and CDR2 SQIVND (reference sequence). The CDR3 is 16 amino acids. Germline trimming cut 5 bases from V and 4 bases from J; bases unmatched to any gene: 5.

The chain links TRBV5-1 to TRBJ2-3, with TRBD2 identical over 8 bases. CDR3 length: 16 residues. J lost 1 base, V lost 1 base, and 5 bases had no gene match. In germline, CDR1 is SGHRS, CDR2 YFSETQ. CDR3 bases: TGCGCCAGCAGCTTGTCCAGCGGGGGTCGCACAGATACGCAGTATTTT. Translation: CASSLSSGGRTDTQYF. Complete variable domain (other parts from reference TRBV5-1 and TRBJ2-3): KAGVTQTPRYLIKTRGQQVTLSCSPISGHRSVSWYQQTPGQGLQFLFEYFSETQRNKGNFPGRFSGRQFSNSRSEMNVSTLELGDSALYLCASSLSSGGRTDTQYFGPGTRLTVL.

The rearrangement links TRBV27 to TRBJ2-3; tentative D call: TRBD2 (5 bases). Trimming took 6 bases from V and 1 from J, leaving 20 bases between them. The CDR3 consists of 17 residues. Germline V CDR1 and CDR2: MNHEY, SMNVEV (reference sequence). Written as DNA, the CDR3 is TGTGCCAGCAGACGAACCCACGGGGTGTCGGGCACAGATACGCAGTATTTT. This gives the protein CASRRTHGVSGTDTQYF.

The sample holds a few counts of this clone. This chain connects TRBV10-3 to TRBJ1-1; possibly TRBD1 for D (5 bases). The CDR3 totals 11 residues. The V and J ends lost 2 bases and 8 bases respectively, with 6 bases between them. CDR1 is ENHRY, CDR2 SYGVKD, per germline. The CDR3 bases are TGTGCCATCAGTGAGGGGGCCGAAGCTTTCTTT. It encodes CAISEGAEAFF.

As to this clone: Other DNA sequences in this sample translate to the same CDR3. The rearrangement links TRBV19 to TRBJ2-5; D unclear. This CDR3 has 13 amino acids. Trimming removed 1 base at V and 5 bases at J, with 8 bases between. Germline V lookup: CDR1 LNHDA, CDR2 SQIVND (reference sequence). This CDR3 is CASSIAGGETQYF. The CDR3 DNA sequence: TGTGCCAGTAGTATAGCGGGTGGGGAGACCCAGTACTTC.

The J gene is TRBJ2-3, the V gene TRBV5-6, with D hard to call. CDR3 length: 13 amino acids. Germline V gene lookup returns CDR1 SGHDT and CDR2 YYEEEE. Trimming shortened V by 0 bases and J by 2 bases, and 4 bases separated the two germline ends. The CDR3 is CASSLAVTDTQYF. The DNA for the CDR3 is TGTGCCAGCAGCTTGGCCGTCACAGATACGCAGTATTTT.

The V call is TRBV7-9, the J call TRBJ2-7; a weak D match, TRBD2 (5 bases). The V end lost 4 bases, the J end lost 6 bases, and 13 bases lay between the germline ends. CDR3 length: 13 amino acids. Germline-derived CDR1 and CDR2 are SEHNR and FQNEAQ (reference sequence). CDR3 loop: CASSYIEGSEQYF. DNA for the CDR3: TGTGCCAGCAGCTACATCGAGGGTTCCGAGCAGTACTTC.

The chain recombines TRBV7-9 with TRBJ2-7; 8 positions agree with TRBD2. This CDR3 is 13 amino acids long. Germline-derived CDR1 and CDR2 are SEHNR and FQNEAQ (reference sequence). V dropped 1 base and J dropped 5; count of bases not matched to a gene: 1. The CDR3 is CASSLGTSHEQYF. CDR3 in DNA: TGTGCCAGCAGCTTAGGGACTAGCCACGAGCAGTACTTC. The full variable domain, rest sourced from reference TRBV7-9 and TRBJ2-7, is DTGVSQNPRHKITKRGQNVTFRCDPISEHNRLYWYRQTLGQGPEFLTYFQNEAQLEKSRLLSDRFSAERPKGSFSTLEIQRTEQGDSAMYLCASSLGTSHEQYFGPGTRLTVT.

The genes are TRBV5-4 and TRBJ2-1; 9 bases are shared with TRBD2. V was pared by 4 bases and J by 2 bases, with 7 bases of the junction left unmatched. From germline, CDR1 is SGHNT and CDR2 YYREEE (reference sequence). CDR3 length: 16 amino acids. Here the CDR3 DNA reads TGTGCCAGCAGCCCTTCGCGGGGGGGCACCTACAATGAGCAGTTCTTC. It translates to CASSPSRGGTYNEQFF.